This T cell receptor (beta chain) was captured in a study of cytomegalovirus exposure and HLA in healthy donors. Per germline, CDR1 MNHEY and CDR2 SVGAGI. The CDR3 length is 15 residues. The V segment lost 6 bases and the J segment 0 bases; nucleotides outside the gene matches: 2. This PCR relied on a set of 60 Vbeta primers and 13 Jbeta primers. The table came from immunoSEQ multiplex PCR; TCRdb's copy has only in-frame clones and leaves some out. Of about 140,000 clones detected, roughly 73% appear once; the ten largest clones hold over 9%. The chain links TRBV6-5 to TRBJ2-1; 10 bases match TRBD1. Sequencing used PBMCs. This TCR derives from a man aged 18 to 29 in good health and CMV-seropositive. The CDR3 DNA reads as TGTGCCAGCAGCAGGACAGGGGGCTCCTACAATGAGCAGTTCTTC. Translation: CASSRTGGSYNEQFF.